The source of this TCR beta chain is a study of blood T cells in healthy people across ages. For the study at large: Roughly one uniquely barcoded beta molecule per two T cells was captured.

Next came a second PCR, run for about 6 to 11 cycles, which used a sample-barcoded 5' primer along with a J-beta primer mix. TCRdb reprocessed the 5' RACE reads with MiXCR, giving one entry per CDR3 protein. The sample has hundreds of thousands of distinct CDR3 sequences, 60% to 80% seen once. Study-level results: From one million sequenced T cells, diversity estimates were lower bounds. Shifts in expanded clonotypes may have been confounded by donor CMV status, which was unknown. Per million T cells, TCR beta diversity dropped about linearly as age rose.

This clonotype was counted between two and nine times. Its antigen is undetermined. The receptor's source is a man aged 25-45 years in good health. Sequenced input: blood.

The CDR3 region is CASSLQGGYNSPLHF. Here the CDR3 DNA reads TGTGCCAGCAGCCTACAGGGAGGATATAATTCACCCCTCCACTTT. The chain has TRBV7-3 and TRBJ1-6, with a tentative D call TRBD1 (6 bases). This CDR3 is 15 amino acids long. CDR1 SGHTA and CDR2 FQGTGA come from the germline V gene. Trimming shortened V by 5 bases and J by 4 bases, and 12 bases separated the two germline ends.